This passage covers 9 T cell receptor beta chains from one sample sequenced in a study of CD8 T cells in Susac syndrome (dated by TCRdb to between 2018 and 2021). The protocol used for the library was the immunoSEQ multiplex PCR assay. RNA was extracted using the RNeasy kit, and about 0.45 to 1 microgram was reverse transcribed with random hexamers. TCRdb's own reprocessing of the public reads used fastp at Q25 and MiXCR and kept productive beta chains. Entries that share a CDR3 protein sequence are merged under the most common genes and DNA. Within this sample are 77,000 or so distinct CDR3 sequences, with about 93% of them counted one time only. The top ten hold around 0.48% of the sample. Material for sequencing was CD4+ T cells from PBMCs. These receptors all come from a human donor with Susac syndrome.

This chain uses TRBV28 with TRBJ2-4; 7 positions match TRBD2. CDR1 MDHEN and CDR2 SYDVKM come from the germline V gene. This CDR3 has 15 amino acids. Unmatched junction bases numbered 9, after V lost 2 bases and J lost 8 bases. In nucleotides, the CDR3 is TGTGCCAGCAGTTTAGCGGGAGACCGGCGGGACATTCAGTACTTC. It is translated as CASSLAGDRRDIQYF.

V and J are TRBV2 and TRBJ2-3, with D hard to call. Germline V gene data show CDR1 as SNHLY and CDR2 as FYNNEI. Trimming removed 5 bases at V and 8 bases at J, with 8 bases between. The CDR3 consists of 11 residues. Written as DNA, the CDR3 is TGTGCCAGCAGTCCCGACATTACGCAGTATTTT. Translating it yields CASSPDITQYF.

This rearrangement joins TRBV5-1 to TRBJ1-2, with unresolved D. V lost 0 bases, J lost 2 bases, and 5 bases lay in between. This CDR3 is built from 13 residues. Germline V gene data show CDR1 as SGHRS and CDR2 as YFSETQ. The CDR3 region is CASSLVGNYGYTF. CDR3 DNA: TGCGCCAGCAGCTTGGTAGGGAACTATGGCTACACCTTC.

The chain uses TRBV5-1 and TRBJ2-2, with D unclear. V lost 6 bases, J lost 3 bases, and 18 bases lay in between. This CDR3 region has 16 residues. CDR1 and CDR2 (germline): SGHRS, YFSETQ. CDR3 sequence reads: CASNAYSKADTGELFF. In DNA, the CDR3 is TGCGCCAGCAACGCCTACTCGAAGGCGGACACCGGGGAGCTGTTTTTT.

The chain recombines TRBV23-1 with TRBJ1-6; D unresolved. TRBV23-1 is marked as an open reading frame, function uncertain. The CDR3 runs to 12 residues. The V end lost 7 bases, the J end lost 7 bases, and 8 bases lay between the germline ends. In DNA form, the CDR3 reads TGCGCCAGCATAATTAGGAATTCACCCCTCCACTTT. This encodes CASIIRNSPLHF.

The CDR3 reads CASSPPESSGNTIYF. The DNA of the CDR3 is TGTGCCAGCTCACCTCCGGAGAGCTCTGGAAACACCATATATTTT. The V call is TRBV18, the J call TRBJ1-3; unclear D gene. The CDR3 spans 15 residues. V gave up 3 bases and J gave up 0 bases, with 9 bases separating them. Germline V lookup: CDR1 KGHSH, CDR2 LQKENI.

This chain links TRBV2 with TRBJ2-5; no definite D call. Germline V gives CDR1 SNHLY, CDR2 FYNNEI. Between the trimmed V and J ends, which lost 4 bases and 5 bases, there was a span of 5 bases. The CDR3 covers 11 residues. Written as DNA, the CDR3 is TGTGCCAGCAGTGCCGCGGAGACCCAGTACTTC. Translation: CASSAAETQYF.

V and J are TRBV27 and TRBJ1-1; D remains unclear. Looked up from germline, CDR1 is MNHEY and CDR2 is SMNVEV (reference sequence). There are 11 residues in the CDR3. Between the trimmed V and J ends, which lost 5 bases and 7 bases, there was a span of 8 bases. Written as DNA, the CDR3 is TGTGCCAGCAGTCTGGACCTTGAAGCTTTCTTT. Encoded protein: CASSLDLEAFF.

The chain has TRBV6-1 and TRBJ2-1, with 12 nucleotides matching TRBD1. J gave up 5 bases and V 8 bases, and 4 bases lay outside the gene matches. The CDR3 covers 14 residues. Per the germline V gene, CDR1 is MNHNS and CDR2 is SASEGT. CDR3 sequence reads: CASWGQGANNEQFF. CDR3 sequence (DNA): TGTGCCAGCTGGGGACAGGGGGCAAACAATGAGCAGTTCTTC.